The entry below gives a single T cell receptor (beta chain) sequence along with its context. This sample stems from a study of Graves' ophthalmopathy and Graves' hyperthyroidism. Amplified material comprised TCR beta CDR3 regions derived from RNA transcripts. The first-round RT-PCR employed HTBI primers together with the Qiagen OneStep RT-PCR kit. A multiplex PCR was then performed as the second round. TCRdb recomputed calls from the multiplex PCR reads with MiXCR, one row per CDR3 protein. Here the sample spans 1 million to 1.3 million distinct CDR3 sequences, less than 45% being singletons. The CDR3 covers 15 residues. CDR1 is DFQATT and CDR2 is SNEGSKA in the germline V gene (reference sequence). Deletions cut 3 bases from V and 5 bases from J, with 17 bases between.

The chain couples TRBV20-1 to TRBJ1-5; no clear D. The sequencing sample was made of peripheral blood or thyroid tissue (not recorded which). The TCR sequence derives from an adult man with Graves' hyperthyroidism. The CDR3 DNA sequence: TGCAGTGCTAGGTCCCCCGGGCGCCTAGATCAGCCCCAGCATTTT. Amino acid sequence: CSARSPGRLDQPQHF.